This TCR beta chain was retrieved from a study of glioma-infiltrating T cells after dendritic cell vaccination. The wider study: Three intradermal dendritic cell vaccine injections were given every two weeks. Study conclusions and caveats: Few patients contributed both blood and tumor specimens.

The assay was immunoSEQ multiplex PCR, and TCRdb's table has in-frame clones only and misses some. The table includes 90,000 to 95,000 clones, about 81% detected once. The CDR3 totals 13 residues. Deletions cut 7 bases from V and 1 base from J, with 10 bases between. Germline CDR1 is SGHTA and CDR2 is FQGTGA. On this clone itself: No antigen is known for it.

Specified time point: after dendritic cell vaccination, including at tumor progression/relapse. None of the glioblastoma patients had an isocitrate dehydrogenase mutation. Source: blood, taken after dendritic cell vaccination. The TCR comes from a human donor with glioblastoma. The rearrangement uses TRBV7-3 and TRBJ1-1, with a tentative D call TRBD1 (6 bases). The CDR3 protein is CASTSGQNTEAFF. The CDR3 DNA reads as TGTGCCAGCACCTCGGGACAGAACACTGAAGCTTTCTTT.